The 3 T cell receptor beta chains presented below share a single source sample, sequenced in a study of neurological immune-mediated disorders. TCRdb re-called the 5' RACE reads with MiXCR, one entry per CDR3 protein. The sample carries 65,000 to 70,000 distinct CDR3 sequences, about 4.2% recorded once. Sequencing used PBMCs. Receptors were obtained from a young man with multiple sclerosis.

The table lists this clonotype with many counts. This sequence joins TRBV5-1 and TRBJ2-5; tentatively, D is TRBD1 or TRBD2 (5 bases each). From germline, CDR1 is SGHRS and CDR2 YFSETQ. The CDR3 is made up of 14 amino acids. Trimming took 5 bases from V and 1 from J, leaving 12 bases between them. The CDR3 spells CASRPGTIQETQYF. In nucleotides, the CDR3 is TGCGCCAGCAGACCCGGGACCATCCAAGAGACCCAGTACTTC.

At least ten counts were recorded for this clonotype. The chain links TRBV20-1 to TRBJ2-5, with 12 bases fitting TRBD2. The V gene's germline CDR1 is DFQATT and CDR2 SNEGSKA (reference sequence). This CDR3 comprises 15 residues. V gave up 6 bases and J gave up 1 base; unmatched junction bases: 6. The chain's CDR3 is CSAGTSGGPQETQYF. CDR3 DNA sequence: TGCAGTGCAGGAACTAGCGGGGGGCCCCAAGAGACCCAGTACTTC.

In this sample, this clonotype turned up many times. This chain links TRBV6-2 or TRBV6-3 with TRBJ2-2; D ambiguous. CDR1 is MNHEY and CDR2 is SVGEGT in the germline V gene. The CDR3 has 12 amino acids. The V and J ends lost 6 bases and 6 bases respectively, with 8 bases between them. The CDR3 sequence is CASRGLAGELFF. The DNA of the CDR3 is TGTGCCAGCAGGGGCCTGGCCGGGGAGCTGTTTTTT.